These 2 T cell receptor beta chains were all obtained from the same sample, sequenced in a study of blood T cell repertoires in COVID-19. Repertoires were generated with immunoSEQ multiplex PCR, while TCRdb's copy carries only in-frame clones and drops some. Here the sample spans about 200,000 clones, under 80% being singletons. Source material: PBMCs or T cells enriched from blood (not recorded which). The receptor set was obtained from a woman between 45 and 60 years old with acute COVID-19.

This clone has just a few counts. CDR3 DNA: TGTGCCAGCAGCCCCCAGGGTCGCTACGAGCAGTACGTC. Translation gives CASSPQGRYEQYV. The chain links TRBV7-9 to TRBJ2-7; possible D gene TRBD1, 5 bases. This CDR3 spans 13 amino acids. Trimming pared 5 bases from V and 3 bases from J, leaving 11 bases between. Germline V gene sequence: CDR1 SEHNR, CDR2 FQNEAQ (reference sequence).

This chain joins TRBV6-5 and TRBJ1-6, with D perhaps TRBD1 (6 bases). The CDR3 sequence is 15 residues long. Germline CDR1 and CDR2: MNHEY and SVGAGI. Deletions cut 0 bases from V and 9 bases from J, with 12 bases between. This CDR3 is CASSYSSGGVSPLHF. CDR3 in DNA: TGTGCCAGCAGTTACTCGTCGGGGGGCGTTTCACCCCTCCACTTT.